These T cell receptor beta chains were read from a single sample in a study of T cell responses to AZD1222 COVID-19 vaccine. Using immunoSEQ multiplex PCR, the repertoire was profiled, and TCRdb retains in-frame clones only, with some absent. The sample gives roughly 120,000 clones, approximately 85% of which show up once; 4.4% is in the top ten. This specimen was peripheral blood, taken 28 days after the second AZD1222 dose. The receptors were sampled from an adult who received the AZD1222 COVID-19 vaccine. Each CDR3 is given with its conserved first and last residue. A D gene is named only where the DNA matches it firmly. Clone size is shown for a subset of rows, as once, few, many or a class of expanded clone.

clone_size,j_call,v_call,d_call,cdr3_aa
.,TRBJ2-5,TRBV3-1/TRBV3-2,.,CASSQKETQYF
few,TRBJ2-5,TRBV7-2,TRBD2,CASSLVLAGAQQTQYF
.,TRBJ2-7,TRBV14,.,CASSPGGGQGAYGQYF
.,TRBJ1-5,TRBV12-3/TRBV12-4,.,CASTRDGDQPQHF
once,TRBJ2-2,TRBV20-1,.,CSASVPATGELFF
.,TRBJ2-2,TRBV11-2,.,CASSYNVPNTGELFF
.,TRBJ1-6,TRBV6-2/TRBV6-3,.,CASSYQGPSSPLHF
once,TRBJ2-3,TRBV25-1,TRBD2,CASSGTSGLTDTQYF
.,TRBJ1-2,TRBV28,.,CASSLTPIVSGYTF
.,TRBJ2-4,TRBV7-2,.,CASSLIAKNIQYF
.,TRBJ1-5,TRBV19,TRBD1,CASSTTGGGQPQHF
once,TRBJ2-1,TRBV30,.,CAWSTGANYNEQFF
.,TRBJ2-2,TRBV18,TRBD1,CASAQGKGTGELFF
.,TRBJ2-3,TRBV7-2,TRBD2,CASSRGETSTDTQYF
.,TRBJ1-1,TRBV5-6,.,CASSLGQKSTEAFF
.,TRBJ2-2,TRBV10-1,.,CASSLRGAGELFF
.,TRBJ1-2,TRBV19,.,CASRTPGRNYGYTF
.,TRBJ1-2,TRBV28,.,CASFPSTANYGYTF
.,TRBJ1-6,TRBV27,.,CASSLSLDLSPLHF
.,TRBJ1-1,TRBV19,.,CASRRFGTPNTEAFF
.,TRBJ1-5,TRBV10-3,.,CAISSGGKPSNQPQHF
.,TRBJ1-1,TRBV3-1/TRBV3-2,.,CASSQGRLEAFF
.,TRBJ1-1,TRBV11-1,TRBD1,CASIRDRGEAFF
.,TRBJ1-2,TRBV6-6,.,CASSYTGIPNYGYTF
once,TRBJ2-5,TRBV5-6,.,CASSLRGAGRETQYF
.,TRBJ2-7,TRBV6-2/TRBV6-3,.,CASSYSRMIAYEQYF